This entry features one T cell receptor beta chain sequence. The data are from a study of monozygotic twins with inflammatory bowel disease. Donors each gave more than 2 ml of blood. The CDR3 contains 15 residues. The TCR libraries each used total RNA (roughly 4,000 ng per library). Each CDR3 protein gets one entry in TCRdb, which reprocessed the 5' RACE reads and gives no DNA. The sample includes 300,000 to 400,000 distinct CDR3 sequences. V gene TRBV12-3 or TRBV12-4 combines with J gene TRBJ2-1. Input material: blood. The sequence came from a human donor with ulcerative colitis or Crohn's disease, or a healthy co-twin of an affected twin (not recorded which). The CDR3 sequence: CASSSVGASYNEQFF.